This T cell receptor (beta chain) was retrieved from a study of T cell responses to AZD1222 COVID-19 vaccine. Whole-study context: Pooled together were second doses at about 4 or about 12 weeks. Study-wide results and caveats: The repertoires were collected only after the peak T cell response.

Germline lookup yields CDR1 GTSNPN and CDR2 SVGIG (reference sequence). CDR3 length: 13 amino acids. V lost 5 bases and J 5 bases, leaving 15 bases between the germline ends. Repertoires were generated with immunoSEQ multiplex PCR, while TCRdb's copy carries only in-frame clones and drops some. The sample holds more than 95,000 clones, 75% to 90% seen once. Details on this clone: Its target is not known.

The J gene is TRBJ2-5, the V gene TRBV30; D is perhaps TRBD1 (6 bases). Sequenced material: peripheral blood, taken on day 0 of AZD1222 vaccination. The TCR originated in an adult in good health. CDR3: CAWATGISETQYF. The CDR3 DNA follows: TGTGCCTGGGCGACAGGCATAAGCGAGACCCAGTACTTC.